Listed below are T cell receptor beta chains from one sample, sequenced in a study of beta chain features in type 1 diabetes. Libraries were prepared by immunoSEQ multiplex PCR; TCRdb keeps only in-frame clonotypes and omits some of them. The data show approximately 600,000 clones, with around an eighth seen just once and roughly 0.11% held by the top ten. Sequencing was carried out using naive CD4+ T cells from blood. Receptors were obtained from a man aged 25-40 years with type 1 diabetes. Both conserved end residues are part of each CDR3. D genes are given only for firm matches.

v_gene	j_gene	d_gene	CDR3aa
TRBV6-5	TRBJ2-1	TRBD1	CASRNGQGYLDEQFF
TRBV10-3	TRBJ2-1	TRBD2	CAIRAGAIDEQFF
TRBV18	TRBJ2-2	.	CASSPLIVRTGELFF
TRBV6-1	TRBJ1-2	TRBD1	CASSVPGQGGYGYTF
TRBV2	TRBJ2-7	TRBD1	CASSVTGRMGEQYF
TRBV7-7	TRBJ2-5	.	CASSLGPVAETQYF
TRBV14	TRBJ2-5	.	CASSQLTGSQETQYF
TRBV25-1	TRBJ2-1	TRBD2	CASSLLGRSGGYYNEQFF
TRBV7-2	TRBJ2-7	.	CASSLDPGGYEQYF
TRBV5-1	TRBJ1-2	TRBD1	CASSRDRGQNYGYTF
TRBV6-1	TRBJ2-1	TRBD1	CASSRQGDEQFF
TRBV27	TRBJ1-2	TRBD1	CASSGDRGRLYGYTF
TRBV5-1	TRBJ2-7	.	CASSLGTATYEQYF
TRBV7-2	TRBJ1-3	.	CASSLGMSSGNTIYF
TRBV9	TRBJ2-5	.	CASSVVGGQETQYF
TRBV7-9	TRBJ1-1	.	CASSLDNSNTEAFF
TRBV30	TRBJ2-3	TRBD1	CAWTVGTAPLTDTQYF
TRBV7-9	TRBJ2-5	.	CASSTGAASQETQYF
TRBV6-5	TRBJ1-1	TRBD1	CASSLKTTGDTEAFF
TRBV19	TRBJ1-1	TRBD1	CASSTGQDTEAFF
TRBV7-9	TRBJ2-3	.	CASSHGQPTDTQYF
TRBV9	TRBJ1-2	.	CASSAPDGGYTF
TRBV6-1	TRBJ1-5	.	CASSRKELNQPQHF
TRBV29-1	TRBJ2-1	.	CSFSQVAYNEQFF
TRBV5-1	TRBJ2-6	.	CASSFSPSLTGANVLTF
TRBV7-6	TRBJ2-3	TRBD2	CASSLVTSGNTDTQYF
TRBV25-1	TRBJ2-7	.	CASSEWASSYEQYF
TRBV6-5	TRBJ2-4	.	CASSYSTSWGENIQYF
TRBV30	TRBJ1-2	.	CALQGNYGYTF
TRBV5-1	TRBJ2-3	.	CASTSLGTQYF
TRBV15	TRBJ1-3	.	CATSRDPGSGNTIYF
TRBV5-6	TRBJ1-5	.	CASSIQENNQPQHF
TRBV4-3	TRBJ2-7	TRBD2	CASSQELTSGVRYEQYF
TRBV15	TRBJ2-7	.	CATSRERVAPYEQYF
TRBV10-3	TRBJ2-7	.	CAISDRGDEQYF
TRBV4-2	TRBJ1-3	.	CASSQDWYSSGNTIYF
TRBV10-3	TRBJ2-1	TRBD2	CAISPSGGNHNEQFF
TRBV4-3	TRBJ2-4	.	CASSQEFSGIQYF
TRBV28	TRBJ1-5	.	CASRYREYQPQHF
TRBV25-1	TRBJ1-4	.	CASSELSATNEKLFF
TRBV4-1	TRBJ2-3	TRBD1	CASSPQGAGTDTQYF